Listed below are T cell receptor beta chains from one sample, sequenced in a study of blood T cell repertoires in COVID-19. The assay was immunoSEQ multiplex PCR, and TCRdb's table has in-frame clones only and misses some. The sample holds a few hundred thousand clones; approximately 92% are singletons and the top ten take more than 0.95%. Sequences were obtained from PBMCs or T cells enriched from blood (not recorded which). The receptors here all came from a man aged 30-40 years who had recovered from COVID-19. Each CDR3 is given with its conserved first and last residue. A D gene is named only where the DNA matches it firmly. The listing skips clone size in some rows; elsewhere it reads once, few, many or a size class.

J gene | D gene | V gene | clone size | CDR3 DNA | CDR3 protein
TRBJ1-1 | NA | TRBV29-1 | NA | TGCAGCGTTGACAGGGCTAACACTGAAGCTTTCTTT | CSVDRANTEAFF
TRBJ2-1 | TRBD2 | TRBV5-1 | NA | TGCGCCAGCAGCTCTCCGGGACTAGCGGGAGTCTACAATGAGCAGTTCTTC | CASSSPGLAGVYNEQFF
TRBJ1-5 | NA | TRBV5-1 | NA | TGCGCCAGCAGTTCGGGATCGAGCACTGATAGCAATCAGCCCCAGCATTTT | CASSSGSSTDSNQPQHF
TRBJ2-5 | NA | TRBV5-1 | NA | TGCGCCAGCAGCGCAGGGACCCAGGGGGAGACCCAGTACTTC | CASSAGTQGETQYF
TRBJ1-2 | NA | TRBV24-1 | NA | TGTGCCATCAGACCGGTTAACTATGGCTACACCTTC | CAIRPVNYGYTF
TRBJ2-3 | TRBD1 | TRBV12-5 | NA | TGTGCTAGTGGTTTGGTACTAATCTTCCGACAGGGTAGCACAGATACGCAGTATTTT | CASGLVLIFRQGSTDTQYF
TRBJ1-5 | NA | TRBV7-2 | NA | TGTGCCAGCAGCGCGGGGGGTCAGCCCCAGCATTTT | CASSAGGQPQHF
TRBJ2-1 | NA | TRBV4-2 | few | TGTGCCAGCAGCCAAGATCCCCTAGCGTTGAATGAGCAGTTCTTC | CASSQDPLALNEQFF
TRBJ2-1 | TRBD2 | TRBV24-1 | NA | TGTGCCATTAGGACTAGCGCATTTGATGAGCAGTTCTTC | CAIRTSAFDEQFF
TRBJ1-3 | TRBD1 | TRBV5-4 | NA | TGTGCCAGCAGCCCCCCCCCGGGACAGCTCGGAAACACCATATATTTT | CASSPPPGQLGNTIYF
TRBJ1-1 | TRBD1 | TRBV5-4 | NA | TGTGCCAGCAGCTTGAAAGGGGGCGTCACTGAAGCTTTCTTT | CASSLKGGVTEAFF
TRBJ2-3 | NA | TRBV18 | NA | TGTGCCAGCTCACCACCCTACGGAGATACGCAGTATTTT | CASSPPYGDTQYF
TRBJ2-2 | NA | TRBV6-5 | NA | TGTGCCAGCAGCTCGACAGGGGCGGGAGCCGGGGAGCTGTTTTTT | CASSSTGAGAGELFF
TRBJ1-2 | NA | TRBV19 | NA | TGTGCCAGTAGTTATACAGGACCCGTTCCCTACACCTTC | CASSYTGPVPYTF
TRBJ2-3 | TRBD2 | TRBV28 | NA | TGTGCCAGCAGTTCTTCTAGCGGGATCCCCCCAGATACGCAGTATTTT | CASSSSSGIPPDTQYF
TRBJ2-1 | NA | TRBV5-1 | NA | TGCGCCAGCAGCCCGGGCGGAGGTTACAATGAGCAGTTCTTC | CASSPGGGYNEQFF
TRBJ2-1 | TRBD2 | TRBV14 | NA | TGTGCCAGCAGCCAAGAGGGACTAGCGGGAGGCTACAATGAGCAGTTCTTC | CASSQEGLAGGYNEQFF
TRBJ2-2 | NA | TRBV5-1 | NA | TGCGCCAGCAGCTTGGACAGGGTTAGCACCGGGGAGCTGTTTTTT | CASSLDRVSTGELFF
TRBJ2-3 | TRBD1 | TRBV11-2 | NA | TGTGCCAGCAGCTACGGACAGGGATACGATACGCAGTATTTT | CASSYGQGYDTQYF
TRBJ1-1 | NA | TRBV5-1 | NA | TGCGCCAGCAGAATCCAACCAGCGGGCTCCGGTACTGAAGCTTTCTTT | CASRIQPAGSGTEAFF
TRBJ1-4 | NA | TRBV19 | NA | TGTGCCAGTAGTATTGGTAAGAGGACAACTAATGAAAAACTGTTTTTT | CASSIGKRTTNEKLFF
TRBJ2-1 | TRBD2 | TRBV28 | NA | TGTGCCAGCAGTTTACTTGGCGGGAGGAGCTCCTACAATGAGCAGTTCTTC | CASSLLGGRSSYNEQFF
TRBJ2-2 | NA | TRBV7-6 | NA | TGTGCCAGCAGCTCCGACACCGGGGAGCTGTTTTTT | CASSSDTGELFF
TRBJ2-5 | TRBD1 | TRBV5-1 | NA | TGCGCCAGCAGCGTTGACAGGGGGCAGCAGGAGACCCAGTACTTC | CASSVDRGQQETQYF
TRBJ2-1 | TRBD2 | TRBV18 | NA | TGTGCCAGCTCACCACCGGGACTAGCGGCGCTATACAATGAGCAGTTCTTC | CASSPPGLAALYNEQFF
TRBJ1-1 | NA | TRBV7-6 | NA | TGTGCCAGCAGTGATCGGGGAGGCACTGAAGCTTTCTTT | CASSDRGGTEAFF
TRBJ1-6 | NA | TRBV28 | NA | TGTGCCAGCGGACTCCTCCCGGCAACCTATAATTCACCCCTCCACTTT | CASGLLPATYNSPLHF
TRBJ2-7 | TRBD2 | TRBV3-1/TRBV3-2 | NA | TGTGCCAGCAGCCAAGGGGGGAGGGCCTACGAGCAGTACTTC | CASSQGGRAYEQYF
TRBJ1-2 | NA | TRBV9 | NA | TGTGCCAGCAGCGCCCATTCTGGGGGCGTTGGCTACACCTTC | CASSAHSGGVGYTF
TRBJ2-4 | NA | TRBV5-5 | NA | TGTGCCAGCAGCTTGAGGGCTAGCCAAAACATTCAGTACTTC | CASSLRASQNIQYF
TRBJ2-2 | NA | TRBV5-3 | NA | TGTGCCAGAAGCTTGGGACAGCCTGCTACGAACACCGGGGAGCTGTTTTTT | CARSLGQPATNTGELFF
TRBJ1-1 | NA | TRBV21-1 | few | TGTGCCAGCACTTGGAACACTGAAGCTTTCTTT | CASTWNTEAFF
TRBJ1-3 | TRBD1 | TRBV18 | NA | TGTGCCAGCTCCCAGGGACAGGACCGAGACACCATATATTTT | CASSQGQDRDTIYF
TRBJ1-5 | TRBD1 | TRBV27 | NA | TGTGCCAGCAGCCCCGGGACAGGGGGCTATCAGCCCCAGCATTTT | CASSPGTGGYQPQHF
TRBJ1-1 | NA | TRBV5-1 | NA | TGCGCCAGCAGCTTGGCATCGCCGGGGTTCAACACTGAAGCTTTCTTT | CASSLASPGFNTEAFF
TRBJ2-7 | TRBD2 | TRBV3-1/TRBV3-2 | once | TGTGCCAGCAGCCCGACCCTAGCGGGAGGTTACGAGCAGTACTTC | CASSPTLAGGYEQYF
TRBJ2-3 | NA | TRBV13 | NA | TGTGCCAGCAGCTCCTTACCATGGGACTTGGGAGATACGCAGTATTTT | CASSSLPWDLGDTQYF
TRBJ2-3 | TRBD1 | TRBV12-3/TRBV12-4 | NA | TGTGCCAGCCGCCTCAAGGGGGCGGATACGCAGTATTTT | CASRLKGADTQYF
TRBJ2-7 | TRBD1 | TRBV19 | NA | TGTGCCAGTAGTTTCTCACAGGGGGGCGAGCAGTACTTC | CASSFSQGGEQYF
TRBJ2-7 | TRBD2 | TRBV9 | once | TGTGCCAGCAGCGTAGGGTATAGCGGGAGTGACGAGCAGTACTTC | CASSVGYSGSDEQYF
TRBJ1-5 | TRBD1 | TRBV28 | NA | TGTGCCAGCAGTACGACAGGGAGAAAGGGCAATCAGCCCCAGCATTTT | CASSTTGRKGNQPQHF
TRBJ2-2 | NA | TRBV20-1 | once | TGCAGTGCTAGTAGATTAGTTTCGGCCGGGGAGCTGTTTTTT | CSASRLVSAGELFF
TRBJ2-7 | NA | TRBV28 | once | TGTGCCAGCCGCCGGAATCAGGGCGAGCAGTACTTC | CASRRNQGEQYF
TRBJ1-2 | NA | TRBV7-2 | NA | TGTGCCAGCAGCCCCTGGGGCATTTCATCAAATAACTATGGCTACACCTTC | CASSPWGISSNNYGYTF
TRBJ1-5 | NA | TRBV28 | NA | TGTGCCAGCAGTCTCGTCGGGGTTCGCAATCAGCCCCAGCATTTT | CASSLVGVRNQPQHF